This is a list of T cell receptor beta chains from one sample in a study of blood T cell repertoires in COVID-19. Sequenced by immunoSEQ multiplex PCR; TCRdb stores in-frame clones only, minus some. The table has 25,000 to 35,000 clones, roughly 80% seen once. Sequences were obtained from peripheral blood. These receptors were obtained from a woman between 70 and 85 years old with active or convalescent COVID-19. CDR3s include the opening cysteine and the closing phenylalanine or tryptophan. A D gene is named only where the DNA matches it firmly. For some rows the clone size is stated as once, few or many, or as a class when expanded; others skip it.

abundance: .; d_gene: TRBD1; j_gene: TRBJ1-4; v_gene: TRBV5-1; CDR3aa: CASSLTGVQEKLFF; CDR3nt: TGCGCCAGCAGCCTGACAGGGGTGCAGGAAAAACTGTTTTTT
abundance: .; d_gene: TRBD1; j_gene: TRBJ1-2; v_gene: TRBV7-2; CDR3aa: CASSLGGQLYGYTF; CDR3nt: TGTGCCAGCAGCTTGGGGGGACAGCTCTATGGCTACACCTTC
abundance: few; d_gene: TRBD1; j_gene: TRBJ2-7; v_gene: TRBV4-1; CDR3aa: CASSHGTGTPIEQYF; CDR3nt: TGCGCCAGCAGCCACGGGACAGGGACCCCGATCGAGCAGTACTTC
abundance: .; d_gene: .; j_gene: TRBJ2-6; v_gene: TRBV18; CDR3aa: CASSPDQGSGANVLTF; CDR3nt: TGTGCCAGCTCACCAGATCAGGGCTCTGGGGCCAACGTCCTGACTTTC
abundance: .; d_gene: .; j_gene: TRBJ1-2; v_gene: TRBV19; CDR3aa: CASSTQAGNYGYTF; CDR3nt: TGTGCCAGTAGTACCCAAGCAGGTAACTATGGCTACACCTTC
abundance: .; d_gene: .; j_gene: TRBJ2-1; v_gene: TRBV7-2; CDR3aa: CASSLGPSNNEQFF; CDR3nt: TGTGCCAGCAGCTTAGGCCCTAGCAACAATGAGCAGTTCTTC
abundance: .; d_gene: TRBD2; j_gene: TRBJ2-7; v_gene: TRBV28; CDR3aa: CASSFYPGLADGEQYF; CDR3nt: TGTGCCAGCAGTTTTTACCCGGGACTAGCAGATGGCGAGCAGTACTTC
abundance: .; d_gene: .; j_gene: TRBJ2-1; v_gene: TRBV10-1; CDR3aa: CASKGGDNEQFF; CDR3nt: TGCGCCAGCAAAGGAGGGGACAATGAGCAGTTCTTC
abundance: .; d_gene: TRBD2; j_gene: TRBJ2-1; v_gene: TRBV7-9; CDR3aa: CASSLALAGTNEQFF; CDR3nt: TGTGCCAGCAGCTTAGCACTAGCGGGGACCAATGAGCAGTTCTTC
abundance: .; d_gene: .; j_gene: TRBJ1-4; v_gene: TRBV6-5; CDR3aa: CASSYDFSGTNEKLFF; CDR3nt: TGTGCCAGCAGTTACGATTTTAGCGGGACTAATGAAAAACTGTTTTTT
abundance: .; d_gene: .; j_gene: TRBJ1-1; v_gene: TRBV5-1; CDR3aa: CASSAQGHSNTEAFF; CDR3nt: TGCGCCAGCAGCGCGCAGGGACACTCGAACACTGAAGCTTTCTTT
abundance: few; d_gene: .; j_gene: TRBJ2-7; v_gene: TRBV28; CDR3aa: CASSFRDYEQYF; CDR3nt: TGTGCCAGCAGTTTTAGAGACTACGAGCAGTACTTC
abundance: .; d_gene: .; j_gene: TRBJ1-3; v_gene: TRBV7-4; CDR3aa: CASIPERQCFSGNTIYF; CDR3nt: TGTGCCAGCATCCCCGAAAGACAGTGCTTCTCTGGAAACACCATATATTTT
abundance: .; d_gene: TRBD2; j_gene: TRBJ2-3; v_gene: TRBV16; CDR3aa: CASSQFRSGGTDTQYF; CDR3nt: TGTGCCAGCAGCCAATTTAGGAGCGGGGGCACAGATACGCAGTATTTT
abundance: few; d_gene: TRBD1; j_gene: TRBJ2-7; v_gene: TRBV7-2; CDR3aa: CASSARTGRTYEQYF; CDR3nt: TGTGCCAGCAGCGCCAGGACAGGGAGAACGTACGAGCAGTACTTC
abundance: .; d_gene: TRBD2; j_gene: TRBJ2-1; v_gene: TRBV19; CDR3aa: CASSPDWAGGQFF; CDR3nt: TGTGCCAGTAGCCCTGACTGGGCGGGAGGGCAGTTCTTC
abundance: .; d_gene: TRBD1; j_gene: TRBJ1-4; v_gene: TRBV5-4; CDR3aa: CASSLWDREKLFF; CDR3nt: TGTGCCAGCAGCTTGTGGGACAGAGAAAAACTGTTTTTT
abundance: .; d_gene: TRBD2; j_gene: TRBJ2-7; v_gene: TRBV5-4; CDR3aa: CASSLELAGSYEQYF; CDR3nt: TGTGCCAGCAGCTTGGAACTAGCGGGGTCCTACGAGCAGTACTTC
abundance: .; d_gene: .; j_gene: TRBJ1-2; v_gene: TRBV5-5; CDR3aa: CASSLDLRANYGYTF; CDR3nt: TGTGCCAGCAGCTTGGACCTAAGAGCTAACTATGGCTACACCTTC
abundance: .; d_gene: .; j_gene: TRBJ2-2; v_gene: TRBV15; CDR3aa: CATRVGPNTGELFF; CDR3nt: TGTGCCACCCGAGTGGGGCCGAACACCGGGGAGCTGTTTTTT
abundance: .; d_gene: .; j_gene: TRBJ2-3; v_gene: TRBV5-4; CDR3aa: CASSLRGDTQYF; CDR3nt: TGTGCCAGCAGTCTTAGGGGTGATACGCAGTATTTT
abundance: .; d_gene: .; j_gene: TRBJ1-6; v_gene: TRBV6-1; CDR3aa: CASSEAYRDSPLHF; CDR3nt: TGTGCCAGCAGTGAAGCTTACAGAGATTCACCCCTCCACTTT